These T cell receptor beta chains were read from a single sample in a study of blood T cell repertoires in COVID-19. TCRdb's table, derived via immunoSEQ multiplex PCR, lists solely in-frame clones and lacks some. The data show 130,000 to 150,000 clones, roughly 86% seen once. The sequenced sample consisted of peripheral blood. These receptors all stem from a man between 65 and 85 years old with acute or convalescent COVID-19. Each CDR3 is given with its conserved first and last residue. A D gene is named only where the DNA matches it firmly. Some rows have no size entry. The others give once, few or many, or a class for an expanded clone.

NA	TRBV27	TRBJ1-1	few	CASSPTGQAGSTEAFF	TGTGCCAGCAGCCCTACCGGGCAGGCCGGGAGCACTGAAGCTTTCTTT
NA	TRBV6-1	TRBJ2-7	NA	CASSETPRLAYEQYF	TGTGCCAGCAGTGAAACCCCCCGGCTAGCGTACGAGCAGTACTTC
NA	TRBV3-1/TRBV3-2	TRBJ1-2	NA	CASSGRGGSGYGYTF	TGTGCCAGCAGCGGCCGCGGGGGGTCGGGCTATGGCTACACCTTC
TRBD2	TRBV5-1	TRBJ2-3	NA	CASSLDRFVAGGSTQYF	TGCGCCAGCAGCTTGGATAGGTTCGTAGCGGGAGGGTCTACGCAGTATTTT
NA	TRBV28	TRBJ1-2	NA	CASSLVNYGYTF	TGTGCCAGCAGTCTTGTTAACTATGGCTACACCTTC
TRBD1	TRBV28	TRBJ2-6	NA	CASGGQGTGANVLTF	TGTGCCAGCGGGGGACAGGGGACTGGGGCCAACGTCCTGACTTTC
TRBD1	TRBV5-1	TRBJ1-3	NA	CASSEGQGGFGNTIYF	TGCGCCAGCAGTGAAGGACAGGGAGGATTTGGTAACACCATATATTTT
TRBD1	TRBV7-8	TRBJ1-1	NA	CASSLRTGLNTEAFF	TGTGCCAGCAGCTTACGGACAGGGTTGAACACTGAAGCTTTCTTT
TRBD1	TRBV30	TRBJ1-5	NA	CAWSVGTGGSGNQPQHF	TGTGCCTGGAGTGTCGGGACAGGGGGCTCAGGCAATCAGCCCCAGCATTTT
TRBD1	TRBV19	TRBJ1-4	NA	CASSSSRDRAEKLFF	TGTGCCAGTAGTTCGTCTCGGGACAGGGCTGAAAAACTGTTTTTT
NA	TRBV11-2	TRBJ2-1	NA	CASSVTTTEDNEQFF	TGTGCCAGCAGCGTAACCACGACGGAGGACAATGAGCAGTTCTTC
TRBD1	TRBV2	TRBJ1-1	NA	CASRQLITGDEAFF	TGTGCCAGCCGCCAATTGATTACAGGGGATGAAGCTTTCTTT
NA	TRBV3-1/TRBV3-2	TRBJ2-7	NA	CASSQVNEQYF	TGTGCCAGCAGCCAAGTAAACGAGCAGTACTTC
TRBD1	TRBV27	TRBJ1-2	NA	CASNLGQGGQGYTF	TGTGCCAGCAACCTAGGACAGGGGGGACAGGGCTACACCTTC
TRBD1	TRBV6-6	TRBJ1-1	NA	CASSYLSGQLNTEAFF	TGTGCCAGCAGTTACCTTTCGGGACAGCTGAACACTGAAGCTTTCTTT
TRBD1	TRBV11-2	TRBJ2-5	NA	CASSSRQGGLLGETQYF	TGTGCCAGCAGCTCTAGACAGGGGGGTTTACTGGGAGAGACCCAGTACTTC
NA	TRBV20-1	TRBJ2-7	NA	CSASQDSGTYEQYF	TGCAGTGCTAGTCAGGACAGCGGCACCTACGAGCAGTACTTC
NA	TRBV5-4	TRBJ1-1	NA	CASSLATGMNTEAFF	TGTGCCAGCAGCTTGGCCACAGGTATGAACACTGAAGCTTTCTTT
NA	TRBV2	TRBJ1-2	NA	CASSTSPEGYGYTF	TGTGCCAGCAGTACATCTCCGGAGGGCTATGGCTACACCTTC
NA	TRBV16	TRBJ2-2	NA	CASSQLGGSPVSGELFF	TGTGCCAGCAGCCAATTAGGCGGATCCCCCGTATCCGGGGAGCTGTTTTTT
TRBD2	TRBV7-2	TRBJ2-1	once	CASTEISGSSYNEQFF	TGTGCCAGCACCGAGATAAGCGGGAGTTCCTACAATGAGCAGTTCTTC
NA	TRBV7-9	TRBJ1-4	NA	CASSFRDGEKLFF	TGTGCCAGCAGCTTCAGGGATGGTGAAAAACTGTTTTTT
NA	TRBV30	TRBJ1-4	few	CAWEDKSNEKLFF	TGTGCCTGGGAGGACAAGTCTAATGAAAAACTGTTTTTT
TRBD1	TRBV6-5	TRBJ1-5	NA	CASSTIDRGPQHF	TGTGCCAGCAGTACGATAGACAGGGGGCCTCAGCATTTT
NA	TRBV7-2	TRBJ1-4	NA	CASRPMGTIEKLFF	TGTGCCAGCAGGCCAATGGGCACAATTGAAAAACTGTTTTTT
TRBD1	TRBV6-5	TRBJ1-1	NA	CATYHRTGYTEAFF	TGTGCCACCTACCACAGGACAGGGTACACTGAAGCTTTCTTT
NA	TRBV5-1	TRBJ1-1	NA	CASSSRGGLNTEAFF	TGCGCCAGCAGCTCGCGGGGGGGCCTGAACACTGAAGCTTTCTTT
TRBD2	TRBV20-1	TRBJ2-1	NA	CSASGRSGTNNEQFF	TGCAGTGCTAGTGGGCGCAGCGGGACGAACAATGAGCAGTTCTTC
NA	TRBV2	TRBJ2-3	NA	CASSWQGTDTQYF	TGTGCCAGCAGTTGGCAGGGCACAGATACGCAGTATTTT